The 16 T cell receptor beta chains presented below share a single source sample, sequenced in a study of regulatory T cells in long-lasting Graves disease. Through Arm-PCR of CDR3 regions and iRepertoire HTBI primers, TCR beta libraries were built. TCRdb re-called the multiplex PCR reads through MiXCR, storing one row per CDR3 protein. The table records 420,000 or so distinct CDR3 sequences, around 24% of them present only once. Time point specified: persistent/refractory GD, antithyroid drugs over 5 years with positive TRAb. RNA isolated from PBMCs was used to make the TCR library. The sequencing here drew on peripheral blood mononuclear cells (PBMCs), taken when the disease was refractory, from a patient treated with antithyroid drugs. Receptor source: a female donor with Graves disease.

This clonotype was counted only a few times. This chain uses TRBV6-1 with TRBJ2-5, with D maybe TRBD1 (5 bases). This CDR3 is 13 amino acids long. Looked up from germline, CDR1 is MNHNS and CDR2 is SASEGT. Trimming took off 6 bases at V and 3 bases at J, with 11 bases between the two ends. As DNA, the CDR3 is TGTGCCAGCAGATTAACAGGAAAAGAGACCCAGTACTTC. This sequence encodes CASRLTGKETQYF.

The CDR3 DNA is TGTGCCAGCAGTTCTGCTGGGACAGGGGACGATGAGCAGTTCTTC. This sequence encodes CASSSAGTGDDEQFF. The chain has TRBV28 and TRBJ2-5; TRBD1 matches at 10 bases. Judging by the DNA end, TRBJ2-1 fits better; the J call may be wrong. The CDR3 runs to 15 residues. Germline lookup yields CDR1 MDHEN and CDR2 SYDVKM.

This clonotype was counted at least ten times. V gene TRBV11-3 combines with J gene TRBJ1-1, with a possible D match to TRBD1 (5 bases). CDR1 SGHNT and CDR2 YENEEA come from the germline V gene. V lost 5 bases and J lost 4, with 14 bases in between. The CDR3 consists of 14 residues. Here the CDR3 DNA reads TGTGCCAGCAGCGTGGGGTCCAGGGCCACTGAAGCTTTCTTT. As protein: CASSVGSRATEAFF. Combining the CDR3 with reference TRBV11-3 and TRBJ1-1 gives the whole variable domain EAGVVQSPRYKIIEKKQPVAFWCNPISGHNTLYWYLQNLGQGPELLIRYENEEAVDDSQLPKDRFSAERLKGVDSTLKIQPAELGDSAVYLCASSVGSRATEAFFGQGTRLTVV.

This clonotype was observed a handful of times. The J gene is TRBJ2-7, the V gene TRBV18; tentative D call: TRBD1 (6 bases). V was clipped by 10 bases and J by 3 bases, with 16 bases between them. The CDR3 has 13 amino acids. Germline values: CDR1 KGHSH, CDR2 LQKENI. CDR3 residues: CATSQGLGYEQYF. CDR3 DNA sequence: TGTGCCACCTCGCAGGGGTTGGGCTACGAGCAGTACTTC. The complete variable domain, with remaining parts taken from reference TRBV18 and TRBJ2-7, reads NAGVMQNPRHLVRRRGQEARLRCSPMKGHSHVYWYRQLPEEGLKFMVYLQKENIIDESGMPKERFSAEFPKEGPSILRIQQVVRGDSAAYFCATSQGLGYEQYFGPGTRLTVT.

This clonotype was detected many times. The chain joins TRBV20-1 to TRBJ1-4; D is unresolved. The V end lost 1 base, the J end lost 8 bases, and 11 bases lay between the germline ends. The CDR3 is made up of 13 amino acids. Germline CDR1 reads DFQATT; CDR2 reads SNEGSKA (reference sequence). CDR3 residues: CSARGDLEEKLFF. The DNA of the CDR3 is TGCAGTGCTAGAGGGGATTTAGAGGAAAAACTGTTTTTT.

The table lists this clonotype with a few counts. V gene TRBV20-1 combines with J gene TRBJ1-2; TRBD1 matches at 7 bases. V was clipped by 3 bases and J by 4 bases; unmatched bases: 14. The CDR3 consists of 16 residues. The germline CDR1 and CDR2 sequences are DFQATT and SNEGSKA (reference sequence). The CDR3 DNA reads TGCAGTGCTAGTGTGGGAATTAGGGGGCTAACCTATGGCTACACCTTC. As protein: CSASVGIRGLTYGYTF.

This clonotype was counted at least ten times. J is TRBJ1-1 and V is TRBV28, with D unclear. Trimming pared 8 bases from V and 4 bases from J, leaving 17 bases between. The CDR3 is made up of 14 amino acids. Germline lookup yields CDR1 MDHEN and CDR2 SYDVKM. This CDR3 reads CASCVRTSFTEAFF. In DNA, the CDR3 is TGTGCCAGCTGCGTAAGGACTTCATTCACTGAAGCTTTCTTT.

V usage is TRBV9 and J usage is TRBJ2-5, with 13 bases aligning to TRBD2. Germline values: CDR1 SGDLS, CDR2 YYNGEE. CDR3 length equals 16 residues. V was pared by 4 bases and J by 4 bases, with 7 bases of the junction left unmatched. The CDR3 here is CASSIGTSGTRETQYF. The DNA of the CDR3 is TGTGCCAGCAGCATCGGGACTAGCGGGACTCGAGAGACCCAGTACTTC.

This clonotype was seen a few times. The chain combines TRBV12-3 or TRBV12-4 with TRBJ1-1; 8 bases align to TRBD1. CDR3 length equals 15 residues. V shed 4 bases, J shed 6 bases, and the junction held 10 bases outside the gene matches. The CDR3 here is CASSSRTGRNSEAFF. The CDR3 nucleotides are TGTGCCAGCAGTTCCCGGACAGGGAGAAACTCTGAAGCTTTCTTT.

As regards this clonotype: A read error may explain this, as a much larger clone is one base away. This sequence joins TRBV2 and TRBJ1-5; no firm D call. CDR3 length: 14 residues. Germline loops: CDR1 SNHLY, CDR2 FYNNEI. CDR3 nucleotide sequence: TGTGGCAGCAGTCGAGCCGGGGTCACGCAGCCCCAGCATTTT. This codes for CGSSRAGVTQPQHF.

The sample holds a few counts of this clonotype. This sequence joins TRBV6-1 and TRBJ1-1, with D maybe TRBD1 (5 bases). This CDR3 region has 14 residues. V was clipped by 8 bases and J by 0 bases, with 13 bases between them. CDR1 MNHNS and CDR2 SASEGT come from the germline V gene. Written as DNA, the CDR3 is TGTGCCAGCGTTCGGGGCATGGTGAACACTGAAGCTTTCTTT. Amino acids: CASVRGMVNTEAFF.

The chain employs TRBV3-1 and TRBJ1-5; possibly TRBD1 for D (6 bases). Germline V gene data show CDR1 as LGHDT and CDR2 as YNNKEL (reference sequence). V lost 4 bases, J lost 4 bases, and 14 bases lay in between. The CDR3 loop spans 15 amino acids. The CDR3 loop is CASSPGQFLNQPQHF. For the CDR3, the DNA is TGTGCCAGCAGCCCTGGACAGTTTCTAAATCAGCCCCAGCATTTT.

In this sample, this clonotype turned up a few times. The V and J genes are TRBV20-1 and TRBJ2-7; 7 nucleotides match TRBD2. After removal of 0 bases from V and 7 bases from J, the junction contained 15 bases not matched to a gene. Germline V gene lookup returns CDR1 DFQATT and CDR2 SNEGSKA (reference sequence). This CDR3 contains 16 residues. The CDR3 loop reads CSAREPPLGEGLEQYF. The CDR3 DNA reads TGCAGTGCTAGAGAGCCCCCTCTGGGGGAGGGCCTTGAGCAGTACTTC.

Many counts were recorded for this clonotype. V usage is TRBV5-6 and J usage is TRBJ2-5, with D tentatively TRBD1 or TRBD2 (5 bases each). The ends were cut back, 1 base at V and 3 bases at J, with 13 bases in the middle. The CDR3 consists of 15 residues. From germline, CDR1 is SGHDT and CDR2 YYEEEE. The CDR3 is CASSLYGRGEETQYF. Here the CDR3 DNA reads TGTGCCAGCAGCTTGTATGGGCGAGGGGAAGAGACCCAGTACTTC.

This clonotype was seen a few times. The V and J genes are TRBV3-1 and TRBJ2-7; D is undetermined. Germline lookup yields CDR1 LGHDT and CDR2 YNNKEL (reference sequence). This CDR3 has 13 residues. Trimming left V 5 bases short and J 3 bases short, with 11 bases between. The CDR3 region has the DNA TGTGCCAGCAGCTCGTATCACGGCTACGAGCAGTACTTC. Its translation: CASSSYHGYEQYF.

There are many counts of this clonotype. The chain is built from TRBV7-2 and TRBJ2-4; TRBD2 matches at 11 bases. This CDR3 is built from 19 residues. Germline V CDR1 and CDR2: SGHTA, FQGNSA. Trimming at V came to 3 bases and at J to 1 base, leaving 11 bases not matched to a gene. The CDR3 DNA is TGTGCCAGCAGCTTCGATAGCGGGAGGGCCGTAAGGGCCAAAAACATTCAGTACTTC. It specifies CASSFDSGRAVRAKNIQYF.